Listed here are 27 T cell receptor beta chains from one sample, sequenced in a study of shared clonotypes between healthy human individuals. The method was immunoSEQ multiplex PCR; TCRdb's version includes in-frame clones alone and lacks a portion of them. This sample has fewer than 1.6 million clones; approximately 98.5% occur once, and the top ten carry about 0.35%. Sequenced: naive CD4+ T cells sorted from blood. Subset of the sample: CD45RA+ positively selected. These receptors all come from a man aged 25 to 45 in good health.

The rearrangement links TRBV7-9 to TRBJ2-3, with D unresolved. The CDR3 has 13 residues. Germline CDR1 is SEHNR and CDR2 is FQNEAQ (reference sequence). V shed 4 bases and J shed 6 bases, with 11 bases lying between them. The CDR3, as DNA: TGTGCCAGCAGCTCCGGGTCCGTTGATACGCAGTATTTT. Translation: CASSSGSVDTQYF.

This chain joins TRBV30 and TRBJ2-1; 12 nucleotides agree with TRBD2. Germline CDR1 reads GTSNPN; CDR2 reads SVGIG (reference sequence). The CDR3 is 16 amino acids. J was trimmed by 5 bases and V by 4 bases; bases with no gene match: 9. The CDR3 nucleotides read TGTGCCTGGACCGTAAAAGGACTAGCGGGGCACAATGAGCAGTTCTTC. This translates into CAWTVKGLAGHNEQFF.

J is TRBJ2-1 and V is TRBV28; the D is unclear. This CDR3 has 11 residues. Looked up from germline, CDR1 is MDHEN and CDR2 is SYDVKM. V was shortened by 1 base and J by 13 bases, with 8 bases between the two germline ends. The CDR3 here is CASSLYSLQFF. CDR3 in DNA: TGTGCCAGCAGTTTATACTCATTACAGTTCTTC.

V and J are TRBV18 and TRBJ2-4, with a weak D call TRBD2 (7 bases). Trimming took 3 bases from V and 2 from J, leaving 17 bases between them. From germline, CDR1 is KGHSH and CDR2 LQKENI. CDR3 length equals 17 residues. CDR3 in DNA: TGTGCCAGCTCACCCTTACCTCGGGGGGCGACCAAAAACATTCAGTACTTC. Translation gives CASSPLPRGATKNIQYF. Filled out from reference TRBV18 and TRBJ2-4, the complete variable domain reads NAGVMQNPRHLVRRRGQEARLRCSPMKGHSHVYWYRQLPEEGLKFMVYLQKENIIDESGMPKERFSAEFPKEGPSILRIQQVVRGDSAAYFCASSPLPRGATKNIQYFGAGTRLSVL.

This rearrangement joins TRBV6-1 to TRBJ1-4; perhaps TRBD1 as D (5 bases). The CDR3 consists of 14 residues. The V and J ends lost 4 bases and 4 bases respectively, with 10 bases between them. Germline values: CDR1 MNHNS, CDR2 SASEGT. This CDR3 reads CASSGQGVNEKLFF. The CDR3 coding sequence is TGTGCCAGCAGTGGCCAGGGAGTTAATGAAAAACTGTTTTTT.

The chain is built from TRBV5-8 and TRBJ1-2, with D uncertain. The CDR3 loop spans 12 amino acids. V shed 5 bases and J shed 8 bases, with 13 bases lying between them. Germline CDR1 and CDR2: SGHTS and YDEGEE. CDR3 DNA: TGTGCCAGCAGTTCGGGGTGGTGGGGCTACACCTTC. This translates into CASSSGWWGYTF. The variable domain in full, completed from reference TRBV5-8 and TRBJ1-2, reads EAGVTQSPTHLIKTRGQQATLRCSPISGHTSVYWYQQALGLGLQFLLWYDEGEERNRGNFPPRFSGRQFPNYSSELNVNALELEDSALYLCASSSGWWGYTFGSGTRLTVV.

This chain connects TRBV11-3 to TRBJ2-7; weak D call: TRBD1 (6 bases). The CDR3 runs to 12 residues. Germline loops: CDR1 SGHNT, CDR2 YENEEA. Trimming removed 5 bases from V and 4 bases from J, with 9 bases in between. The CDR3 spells CASSQTGYEQYF. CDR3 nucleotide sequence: TGTGCCAGCAGCCAAACAGGGTACGAGCAGTACTTC.

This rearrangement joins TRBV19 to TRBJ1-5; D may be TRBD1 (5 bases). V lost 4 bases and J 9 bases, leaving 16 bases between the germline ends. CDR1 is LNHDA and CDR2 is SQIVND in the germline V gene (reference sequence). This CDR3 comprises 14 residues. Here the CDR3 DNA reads TGTGCCAGTAGTAGGGGGACCCTCGTGGGGCCCCAGCATTTT. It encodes CASSRGTLVGPQHF.

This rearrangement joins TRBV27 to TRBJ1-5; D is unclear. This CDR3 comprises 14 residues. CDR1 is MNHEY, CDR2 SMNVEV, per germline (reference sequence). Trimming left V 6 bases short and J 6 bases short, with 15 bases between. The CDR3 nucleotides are TGTGCCAGCAGCGATGCCGCGATGGGTCAGCCCCAGCATTTT. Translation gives CASSDAAMGQPQHF.

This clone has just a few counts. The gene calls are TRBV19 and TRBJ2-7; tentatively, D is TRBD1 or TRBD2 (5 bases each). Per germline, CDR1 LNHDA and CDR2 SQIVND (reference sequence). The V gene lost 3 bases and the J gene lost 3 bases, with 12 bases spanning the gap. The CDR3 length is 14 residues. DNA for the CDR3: TGTGCCAGTAGTATGAGGGGCGGCAGCTACGAGCAGTACTTC. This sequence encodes CASSMRGGSYEQYF.

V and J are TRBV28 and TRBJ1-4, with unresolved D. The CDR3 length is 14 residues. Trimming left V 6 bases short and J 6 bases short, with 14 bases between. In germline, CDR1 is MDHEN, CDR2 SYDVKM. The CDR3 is CASSRPPSDEKLFF. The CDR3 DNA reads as TGTGCCAGCAGCAGGCCCCCGAGCGATGAAAAACTGTTTTTT.

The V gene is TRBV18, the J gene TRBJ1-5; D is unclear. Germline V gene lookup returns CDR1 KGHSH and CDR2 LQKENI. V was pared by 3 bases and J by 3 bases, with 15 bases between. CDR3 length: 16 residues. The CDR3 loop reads CASSPVIDRYNQPQHF. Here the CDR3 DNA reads TGTGCCAGCTCACCTGTTATCGATCGGTACAATCAGCCCCAGCATTTT.

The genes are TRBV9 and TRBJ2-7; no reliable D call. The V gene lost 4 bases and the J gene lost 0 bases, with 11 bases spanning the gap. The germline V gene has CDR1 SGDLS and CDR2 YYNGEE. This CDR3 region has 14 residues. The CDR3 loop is CASSMIGNSYEQYF. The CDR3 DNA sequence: TGTGCCAGCAGCATGATAGGGAACTCCTACGAGCAGTACTTC.

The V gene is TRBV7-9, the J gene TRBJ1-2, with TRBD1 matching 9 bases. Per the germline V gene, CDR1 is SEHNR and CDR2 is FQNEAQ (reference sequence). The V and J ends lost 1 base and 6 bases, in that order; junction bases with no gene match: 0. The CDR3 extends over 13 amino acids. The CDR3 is CASSLGTGDGYTF. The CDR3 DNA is TGTGCCAGCAGCTTAGGGACAGGGGATGGCTACACCTTC.

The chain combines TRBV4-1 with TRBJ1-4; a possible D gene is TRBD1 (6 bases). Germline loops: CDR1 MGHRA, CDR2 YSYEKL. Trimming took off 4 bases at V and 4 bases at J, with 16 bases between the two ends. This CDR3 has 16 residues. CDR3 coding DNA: TGCGCCAGCAGCCCGTCTGGGGGCATAAGTAATGAAAAACTGTTTTTT. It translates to CASSPSGGISNEKLFF.

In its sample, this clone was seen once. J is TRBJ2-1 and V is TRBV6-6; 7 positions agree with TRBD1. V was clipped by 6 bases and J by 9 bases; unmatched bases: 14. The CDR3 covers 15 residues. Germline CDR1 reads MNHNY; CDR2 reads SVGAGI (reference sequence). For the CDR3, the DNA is TGTGCCAGCAGACCCTCAGCGACAGGGTGGTTTGAGCAGTTCTTC. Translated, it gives CASRPSATGWFEQFF.

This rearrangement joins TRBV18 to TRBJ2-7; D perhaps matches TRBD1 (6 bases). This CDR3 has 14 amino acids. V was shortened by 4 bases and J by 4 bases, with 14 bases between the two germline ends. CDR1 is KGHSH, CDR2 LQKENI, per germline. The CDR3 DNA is TGTGCCAGCTCACTCGTCAGGGGTGGTTACGAGCAGTACTTC. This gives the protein CASSLVRGGYEQYF. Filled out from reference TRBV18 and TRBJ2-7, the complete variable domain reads NAGVMQNPRHLVRRRGQEARLRCSPMKGHSHVYWYRQLPEEGLKFMVYLQKENIIDESGMPKERFSAEFPKEGPSILRIQQVVRGDSAAYFCASSLVRGGYEQYFGPGTRLTVT.

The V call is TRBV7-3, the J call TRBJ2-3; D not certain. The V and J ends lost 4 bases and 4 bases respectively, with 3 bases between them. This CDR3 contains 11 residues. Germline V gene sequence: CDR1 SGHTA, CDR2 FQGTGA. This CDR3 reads CASSSSDTQYF. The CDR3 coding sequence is TGTGCCAGCAGCTCATCAGATACGCAGTATTTT.

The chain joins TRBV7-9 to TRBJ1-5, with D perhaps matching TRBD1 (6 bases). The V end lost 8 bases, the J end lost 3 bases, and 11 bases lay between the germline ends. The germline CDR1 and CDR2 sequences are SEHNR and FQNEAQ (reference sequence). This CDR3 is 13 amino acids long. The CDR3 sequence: CASSRGNNQPQHF. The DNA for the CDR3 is TGTGCCAGCTCGAGGGGGAACAATCAGCCCCAGCATTTT.

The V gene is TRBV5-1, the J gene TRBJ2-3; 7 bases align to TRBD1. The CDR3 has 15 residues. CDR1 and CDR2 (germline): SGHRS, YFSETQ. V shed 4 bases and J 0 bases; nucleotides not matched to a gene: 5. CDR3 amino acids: CASSKDRSSTDTQYF. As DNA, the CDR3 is TGCGCCAGCAGCAAGGACAGGAGTAGCACAGATACGCAGTATTTT.

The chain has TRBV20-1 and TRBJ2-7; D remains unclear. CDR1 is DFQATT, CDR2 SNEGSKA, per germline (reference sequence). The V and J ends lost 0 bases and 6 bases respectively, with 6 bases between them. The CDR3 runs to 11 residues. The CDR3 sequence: CSAREGIEQYF. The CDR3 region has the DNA TGCAGTGCTAGAGAAGGTATCGAGCAGTACTTC.

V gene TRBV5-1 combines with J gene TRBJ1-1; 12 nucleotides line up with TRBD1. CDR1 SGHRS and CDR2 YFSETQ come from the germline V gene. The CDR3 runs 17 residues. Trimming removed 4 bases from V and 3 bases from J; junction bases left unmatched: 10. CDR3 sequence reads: CASSVRDRGLLDTEAFF. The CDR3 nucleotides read TGCGCCAGCAGCGTCCGGGACAGGGGGCTTTTGGACACTGAAGCTTTCTTT.

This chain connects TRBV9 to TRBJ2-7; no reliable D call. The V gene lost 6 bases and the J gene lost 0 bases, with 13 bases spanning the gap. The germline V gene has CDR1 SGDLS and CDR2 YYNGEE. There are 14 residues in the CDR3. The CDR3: CASTLGLNSYEQYF. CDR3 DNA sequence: TGTGCCAGCACCCTCGGGCTGAACTCCTACGAGCAGTACTTC.

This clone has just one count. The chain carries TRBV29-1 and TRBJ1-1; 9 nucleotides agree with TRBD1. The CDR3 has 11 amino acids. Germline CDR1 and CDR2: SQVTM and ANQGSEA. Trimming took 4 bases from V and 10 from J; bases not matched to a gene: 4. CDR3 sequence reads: CSVGTGVGAFF. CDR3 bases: TGCAGCGTTGGGACAGGGGTAGGAGCTTTCTTT.

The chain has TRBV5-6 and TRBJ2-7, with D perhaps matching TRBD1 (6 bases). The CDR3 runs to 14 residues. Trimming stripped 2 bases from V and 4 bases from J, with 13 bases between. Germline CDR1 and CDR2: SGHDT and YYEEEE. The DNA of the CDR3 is TGTGCCAGCAGCTTCGACCGGACAGCATACGAGCAGTACTTC. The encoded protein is CASSFDRTAYEQYF.

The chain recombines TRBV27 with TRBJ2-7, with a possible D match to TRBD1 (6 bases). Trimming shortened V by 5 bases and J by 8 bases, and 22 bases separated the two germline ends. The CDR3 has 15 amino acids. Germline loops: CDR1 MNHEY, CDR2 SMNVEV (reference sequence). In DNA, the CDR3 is TGTGCCAGCAGTGTCTTCAGGGGTGGTGGCTTCAAGCAGTACTTC. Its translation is CASSVFRGGGFKQYF.

The CDR3 loop reads CASSQASLFQETQYF. CDR3 bases: TGTGCCAGCAGCCAAGCTTCCCTCTTTCAAGAGACCCAGTACTTC. The rearrangement uses TRBV14 and TRBJ2-5, with D unresolved. V lost 1 base to trimming and J lost 2 bases, with 11 bases between them. This CDR3 has 15 amino acids. Germline V gene lookup returns CDR1 SGHDN and CDR2 FVKESK. The full variable domain, rest sourced from reference TRBV14 and TRBJ2-5, is EAGVTQFPSHSVIEKGQTVTLRCDPISGHDNLYWYRRVMGKEIKFLLHFVKESKQDESGMPNNRFLAERTGGTYSTLKVQPAELEDSGVYFCASSQASLFQETQYFGPGTRLLVL.